Listed below are T cell receptor beta chains from one sample, sequenced in a study of OX40 agonist ivuxolimab in advanced cancers. Repertoires were generated with immunoSEQ multiplex PCR, while TCRdb's copy carries only in-frame clones and drops some. Of fewer than 50,000 clones in the sample, about 90% are singletons; the top ten hold 12% to 15%. Specimen: CD4+ or CD8+ T cells sorted from blood, collected in a trial of the OX40 agonist ivuxolimab. The receptors come from an adult with an advanced solid tumor such as melanoma, head and neck, liver or kidney cancer. The CDR3 runs from the conserved cysteine through the conserved F or W. The D gene is left open where the match is weak. Rows give clone size only sometimes, using once, few, many, or a class for an expanded clone.

CDR3nt: TGTGCCAGCAGTTTATCGAGAGGGGCGCCGGGAGGCTACACCTTC
CDR3aa: CASSLSRGAPGGYTF
j_gene: TRBJ1-2
d_gene: NA
abundance: NA
v_gene: TRBV27

CDR3nt: TGTGCCAGCAGCTTAGATTCGTATCTCTTACATTCGAACACCGGGGAGCTGTTTTTT
CDR3aa: CASSLDSYLLHSNTGELFF
j_gene: TRBJ2-2
d_gene: NA
abundance: NA
v_gene: TRBV11-2

CDR3nt: TGTGCCTGGAGTGTACGTGTCAGCGAGCAGTACTTC
CDR3aa: CAWSVRVSEQYF
j_gene: TRBJ2-7
d_gene: NA
abundance: NA
v_gene: TRBV30

CDR3nt: TGCGCCAGCAGCTTGGTTCGGGGTCGAATGCGTAGTCAGCCCCAGCATTTT
CDR3aa: CASSLVRGRMRSQPQHF
j_gene: TRBJ1-5
d_gene: NA
abundance: NA
v_gene: TRBV5-1

CDR3nt: TGTGCCAGCAGCTTCAAGGGGGCCTACGAGCAGTACTTC
CDR3aa: CASSFKGAYEQYF
j_gene: TRBJ2-7
d_gene: NA
abundance: NA
v_gene: TRBV11-3

CDR3nt: TGTGCCAGCAGCCCCGAGGGACTCAGCAATGAGCAGTTCTTC
CDR3aa: CASSPEGLSNEQFF
j_gene: TRBJ2-1
d_gene: NA
abundance: once
v_gene: TRBV11-2

CDR3nt: TGCGCCAGCAGCTTTGGGGTCGGCCTCTACGAGCAGTACTTC
CDR3aa: CASSFGVGLYEQYF
j_gene: TRBJ2-7
d_gene: NA
abundance: NA
v_gene: TRBV5-1

CDR3nt: TGTGCCAGCAGTCCCGTCGGGGGATCCTACGAGCAGTACTTC
CDR3aa: CASSPVGGSYEQYF
j_gene: TRBJ2-7
d_gene: NA
abundance: NA
v_gene: TRBV27

CDR3nt: TGCAGCGTTGAAGATCTACTAGCGGGCGAGCAGTACTTC
CDR3aa: CSVEDLLAGEQYF
j_gene: TRBJ2-7
d_gene: TRBD2
abundance: NA
v_gene: TRBV29-1

CDR3nt: TGTGCCAGCAGTGAAGGCCAGACATGGGAAATCGAGCAGTACTTC
CDR3aa: CASSEGQTWEIEQYF
j_gene: TRBJ2-7
d_gene: NA
abundance: once
v_gene: TRBV2

CDR3nt: TGCAGCGTTGAAGATCTGGGATCCCCCGGGTCCAATGAGCAGTTCTTC
CDR3aa: CSVEDLGSPGSNEQFF
j_gene: TRBJ2-1
d_gene: NA
abundance: NA
v_gene: TRBV29-1

CDR3nt: TGCGCCAGCAGCCAAGTGAGAGAGGCCCTCGTTGATGAGCAGTTCTTC
CDR3aa: CASSQVREALVDEQFF
j_gene: TRBJ2-1
d_gene: NA
abundance: NA
v_gene: TRBV4-3

CDR3nt: TGTGCCAGCAGCCAAGGTACGGGACTAGCGGGAGATCGGGAGCAGTTCTTC
CDR3aa: CASSQGTGLAGDREQFF
j_gene: TRBJ2-1
d_gene: TRBD2
abundance: NA
v_gene: TRBV4-2

CDR3nt: TGTGCCAGCAGCCCCCCCGTCGGCGAGCAGTACTTC
CDR3aa: CASSPPVGEQYF
j_gene: TRBJ2-7
d_gene: NA
abundance: NA
v_gene: TRBV11-3

CDR3nt: TGTGCCACCAGCATCGGCAGGGGATTACAAGAGACCCAGTACTTC
CDR3aa: CATSIGRGLQETQYF
j_gene: TRBJ2-5
d_gene: NA
abundance: NA
v_gene: TRBV15

CDR3nt: TGTGCCAGCGGCATGCGGGGAAACACCGGGGAGCTGTTTTTT
CDR3aa: CASGMRGNTGELFF
j_gene: TRBJ2-2
d_gene: NA
abundance: NA
v_gene: TRBV7-8

CDR3nt: TGTGCCAGCAGCTTAGGGTCTCGCGGGAGCTCCTACAATGAGCAGTTCTTC
CDR3aa: CASSLGSRGSSYNEQFF
j_gene: TRBJ2-1
d_gene: TRBD2
abundance: NA
v_gene: TRBV11-3

CDR3nt: TGCGCCAGCAGCTGGAGCGGGAATCAGTTCTTC
CDR3aa: CASSWSGNQFF
j_gene: TRBJ2-1
d_gene: TRBD2
abundance: NA
v_gene: TRBV5-1

CDR3nt: TGTGCCAGCAGCTTTGGGGTACCGGGACAGCCTAACTATGGCTACACCTTC
CDR3aa: CASSFGVPGQPNYGYTF
j_gene: TRBJ1-2
d_gene: TRBD1
abundance: NA
v_gene: TRBV11-2

CDR3nt: TGCGCCAGCAGCCAAGATGGGGCCGAGGGGCAGCCCCAGCATTTT
CDR3aa: CASSQDGAEGQPQHF
j_gene: TRBJ1-5
d_gene: NA
abundance: NA
v_gene: TRBV4-1

CDR3nt: TGTGCCAGCAGCTTATCAAGCTCCTACAATGAGCAGTTCTTC
CDR3aa: CASSLSSSYNEQFF
j_gene: TRBJ2-1
d_gene: NA
abundance: NA
v_gene: TRBV11-2

CDR3nt: TGTGCCTGGAGTATGGGGAACACCGGGGAGCTGTTTTTT
CDR3aa: CAWSMGNTGELFF
j_gene: TRBJ2-2
d_gene: NA
abundance: NA
v_gene: TRBV30

CDR3nt: TGTGCCAGTTACGACAGGGGCACTGAAGCTTTCTTT
CDR3aa: CASYDRGTEAFF
j_gene: TRBJ1-1
d_gene: TRBD1
abundance: once
v_gene: TRBV28

CDR3nt: TGCGCCAGCAGCCAAGATGGACAGGGAGATGGCTACACCTTC
CDR3aa: CASSQDGQGDGYTF
j_gene: TRBJ1-2
d_gene: TRBD1
abundance: NA
v_gene: TRBV4-3

CDR3nt: TGTGCCAGCAGTTTATATGGAGCGCGAAGGGACAATGAGCAGTTCTTC
CDR3aa: CASSLYGARRDNEQFF
j_gene: TRBJ2-1
d_gene: NA
abundance: NA
v_gene: TRBV27

CDR3nt: TGTGCCAGTAGTATTGGGGAGAACACTGAAGCTTTCTTT
CDR3aa: CASSIGENTEAFF
j_gene: TRBJ1-1
d_gene: NA
abundance: once
v_gene: TRBV19

CDR3nt: TGTGCCAGTAGCCCAGGACCTAACTATGGCTACACCTTC
CDR3aa: CASSPGPNYGYTF
j_gene: TRBJ1-2
d_gene: NA
abundance: few
v_gene: TRBV19